These 15 T cell receptor beta chains share one sample of origin, sequenced in a study of blood T cell repertoires in COVID-19. Sequencing used immunoSEQ multiplex PCR; TCRdb keeps in-frame clones, though not all of them. The table shows 220,000 or so clones, with roughly 84% occurring only once. Sequencing used peripheral blood. The source is a woman older than 75 with acute or convalescent COVID-19.

V usage is TRBV5-1 and J usage is TRBJ2-7; D might be TRBD1 (6 bases). CDR3 length: 13 residues. Trimming cost V 4 bases and J 1 base, with 9 bases left between them. Germline values: CDR1 SGHRS, CDR2 YFSETQ. CDR3 nucleotide sequence: TGCGCCAGCAGCCAAGGACAGTCCTACGAGCAGTACTTC. It codes for CASSQGQSYEQYF.

The chain has TRBV12-3 or TRBV12-4 and TRBJ2-2; D unclear. V lost 4 bases, J lost 1 base, and 4 bases lay in between. CDR3 length: 13 amino acids. The CDR3, as DNA: TGTGCCAGCAGTTCAGTGAACACCGGGGAGCTGTTTTTT. It yields the protein CASSSVNTGELFF.

The gene calls are TRBV10-3 and TRBJ2-2; D might be TRBD2 (7 bases). This CDR3 is 14 amino acids long. The germline V gene encodes CDR1 ENHRY and CDR2 SYGVKD. Trimming took 3 bases from V and 6 from J, leaving 11 bases between them. The CDR3, as DNA: TGTGCCATCAGTGATGCGGGGGCGGCCGGGGAGCTGTTTTTT. Its protein product is CAISDAGAAGELFF.

V is TRBV30 and J is TRBJ1-5; the match to TRBD1 covers 9 bases. Germline-derived CDR1 and CDR2 are GTSNPN and SVGIG (reference sequence). The V and J ends lost 5 bases and 6 bases, in that order; junction bases with no gene match: 8. The CDR3 is made up of 14 amino acids. CDR3 bases: TGTGCCTGGGGACAGGGGACTAGCGGTCAGCCCCAGCATTTT. Its protein is CAWGQGTSGQPQHF.

The genes are TRBV24-1 and TRBJ2-7, with 11 bases matching TRBD1. V lost 4 bases and J lost 7; bases outside the gene matches: 5. This CDR3 is built from 14 residues. The germline gives CDR1 KGHDR, CDR2 SFDVKD. The CDR3 region has the DNA TGTGCCACCAGTGACGGGACAGGGGGGAGGGAGCAGTACTTC. Translating gives CATSDGTGGREQYF.

The V call is TRBV9, the J call TRBJ2-7; 9 nucleotides line up with TRBD1. The V and J ends lost 3 bases and 5 bases, in that order; junction bases with no gene match: 6. Germline V gene data show CDR1 as SGDLS and CDR2 as YYNGEE. The length of the CDR3 is 14 residues. This CDR3 reads CASSARQGGDEQYF. For the CDR3, the DNA is TGTGCCAGCAGCGCCCGACAGGGGGGTGACGAGCAGTACTTC.

This clone came up a few times. This chain uses TRBV3-1 (or the pseudogene TRBV3-2) with TRBJ1-2, with D possibly TRBD1 on 6 matching bases. CDR1 LGHDT and CDR2 YNNKEL come from the germline V gene (reference sequence). The germline V and J ends were trimmed by 1 base and 6 bases, with 9 bases remaining between them. This CDR3 comprises 13 residues. The CDR3 DNA follows: TGTGCCAGCAGCCAAGCTAGACAGGATGGCTACACCTTC. Translation: CASSQARQDGYTF.

The chain employs TRBV9 and TRBJ1-4; no clear D gene. This CDR3 is built from 15 residues. The germline V gene encodes CDR1 SGDLS and CDR2 YYNGEE. V dropped 4 bases and J dropped 0 bases, with 10 bases sitting between them. The CDR3 DNA reads as TGTGCCAGCAGCCCTCTAGGTGCAACTAATGAAAAACTGTTTTTT. It codes for CASSPLGATNEKLFF.

CDR3 loop: CASSISDRTLFYGYTF. In DNA form, the CDR3 reads TGTGCCAGTAGTATAAGCGATCGTACCCTATTCTATGGCTACACCTTC. The chain recombines TRBV19 with TRBJ1-2, with no clear D. The germline gives CDR1 LNHDA, CDR2 SQIVND (reference sequence). V was clipped by 2 bases and J by 4 bases, with 17 bases between them. The CDR3 has 16 residues.

This chain links TRBV5-1 with TRBJ1-6; 7 nucleotides agree with TRBD1. The CDR3 totals 14 residues. V was clipped by 1 base and J by 5 bases; unmatched bases: 0. Germline CDR1 SGHRS, CDR2 YFSETQ. The CDR3 DNA sequence: TGCGCCAGCAGCTTGACAGGGGATAATTCACCCCTCCACTTT. Protein: CASSLTGDNSPLHF.

The chain employs TRBV24-1 and TRBJ2-1; D might be TRBD2 (6 bases). The CDR3 is made up of 16 amino acids. Germline CDR1 is KGHDR and CDR2 is SFDVKD. Trimming removed 3 bases at V and 0 bases at J, with 11 bases between. The DNA of the CDR3 is TGTGCCACCAGTGATCCCGCGGGGCCCTCCTACAATGAGCAGTTCTTC. Its translation: CATSDPAGPSYNEQFF.

The CDR3 here is CASSSNRGLAKNIQYF. CDR3 in DNA: TGTGCCAGCAGTTCGAACAGGGGATTAGCCAAAAACATTCAGTACTTC. The rearrangement uses TRBV28 and TRBJ2-4; TRBD1 agrees at 7 bases. The CDR3 runs 16 residues. V trimming: 4 bases; J trimming: 0 bases; junction bases outside the gene matches: 6. From germline, CDR1 is MDHEN and CDR2 SYDVKM.

The rearrangement uses TRBV7-9 and TRBJ1-2; 7 bases fit TRBD1. CDR1 SEHNR and CDR2 FQNEAQ come from the germline V gene (reference sequence). This CDR3 is 17 amino acids long. Unmatched junction bases numbered 20, after V lost 5 bases and J lost 8 bases. CDR3 in DNA: TGTGCCAGCAGCAACGACCACTCCCGGGACAGAAAACGGGGCTACACCTTC. Protein product: CASSNDHSRDRKRGYTF.

The chain employs TRBV19 and TRBJ1-5; 7 bases line up with TRBD1. The CDR3 totals 18 residues. CDR1 and CDR2 (germline): LNHDA, SQIVND (reference sequence). Losses at the gene ends were 3 bases for V and 3 bases for J; bases not matched to a gene: 14. The CDR3 DNA reads TGTGCCAGTAGTATCATAAAAGGGGGCGGCTTTTTCAATCAGCCCCAGCATTTT. Translating gives CASSIIKGGGFFNQPQHF.

The chain employs TRBV5-1 and TRBJ1-5, with 8 nucleotides matching TRBD1. The CDR3 has 14 amino acids. CDR1 is SGHRS and CDR2 is YFSETQ in the germline V gene. With V trimmed by 4 bases and J by 8 bases, 8 bases remained unmatched. The CDR3 DNA reads TGCGCCAGCAGCCCTGGACAGGGAGGTGAGCCCCAGCATTTT. Its protein product is CASSPGQGGEPQHF.